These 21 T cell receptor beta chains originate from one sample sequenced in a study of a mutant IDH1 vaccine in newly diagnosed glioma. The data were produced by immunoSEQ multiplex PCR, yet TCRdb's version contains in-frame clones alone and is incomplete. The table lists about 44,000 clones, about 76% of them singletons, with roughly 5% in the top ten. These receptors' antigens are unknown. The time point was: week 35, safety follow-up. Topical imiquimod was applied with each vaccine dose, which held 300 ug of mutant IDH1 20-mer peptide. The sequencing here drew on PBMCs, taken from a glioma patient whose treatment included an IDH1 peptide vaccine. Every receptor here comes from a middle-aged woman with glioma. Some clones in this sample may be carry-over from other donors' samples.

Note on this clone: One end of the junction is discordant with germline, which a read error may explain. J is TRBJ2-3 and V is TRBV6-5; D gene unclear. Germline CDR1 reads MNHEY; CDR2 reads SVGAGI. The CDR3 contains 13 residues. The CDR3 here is CATPDWGSDAQYF. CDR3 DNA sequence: TGTGCCACCCCCGACTGGGGATCAGATGCGCAGTATTTT.

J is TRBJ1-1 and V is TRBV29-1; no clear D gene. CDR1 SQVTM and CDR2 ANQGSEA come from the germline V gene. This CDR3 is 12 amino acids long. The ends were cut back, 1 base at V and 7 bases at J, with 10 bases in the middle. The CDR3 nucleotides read TGCAGCGTTGAAGCGGGCGGTGGTGAAGCTTTCTTT. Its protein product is CSVEAGGGEAFF.

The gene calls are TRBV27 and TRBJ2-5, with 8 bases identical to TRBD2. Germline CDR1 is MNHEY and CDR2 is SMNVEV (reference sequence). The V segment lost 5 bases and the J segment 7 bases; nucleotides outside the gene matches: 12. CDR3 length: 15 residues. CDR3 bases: TGTGCCAGCAGTACCTCGGGACTAGGGCGTGGGACCCAGTACTTC. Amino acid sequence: CASSTSGLGRGTQYF.

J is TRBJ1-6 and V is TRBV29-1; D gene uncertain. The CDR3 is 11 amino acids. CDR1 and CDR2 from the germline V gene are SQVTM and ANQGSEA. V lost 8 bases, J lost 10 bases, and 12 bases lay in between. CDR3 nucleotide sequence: TGCAGCCCCCATCATCAATCACCCCTCCACTTT. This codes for CSPHHQSPLHF.

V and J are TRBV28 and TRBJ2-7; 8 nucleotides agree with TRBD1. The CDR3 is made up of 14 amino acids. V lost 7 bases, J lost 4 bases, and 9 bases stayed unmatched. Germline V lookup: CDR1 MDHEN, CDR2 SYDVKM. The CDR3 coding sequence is TGTGCCAGCAACCGTGGGGACAGGCAATACGAGCAGTACTTC. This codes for CASNRGDRQYEQYF.

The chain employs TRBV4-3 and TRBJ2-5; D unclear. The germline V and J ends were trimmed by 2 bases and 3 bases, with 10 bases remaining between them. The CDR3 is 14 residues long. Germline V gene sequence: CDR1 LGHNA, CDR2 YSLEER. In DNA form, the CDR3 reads TGCGCCAGCAGCCAAATAGGCAGCGAAGAGACCCAGTACTTC. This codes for CASSQIGSEETQYF.

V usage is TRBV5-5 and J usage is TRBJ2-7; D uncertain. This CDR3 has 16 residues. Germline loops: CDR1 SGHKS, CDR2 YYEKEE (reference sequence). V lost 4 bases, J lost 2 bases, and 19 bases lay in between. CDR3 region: CASSGRLSSAPYEQYF. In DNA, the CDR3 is TGTGCCAGCAGCGGAAGGCTCAGTTCCGCACCCTACGAGCAGTACTTC.

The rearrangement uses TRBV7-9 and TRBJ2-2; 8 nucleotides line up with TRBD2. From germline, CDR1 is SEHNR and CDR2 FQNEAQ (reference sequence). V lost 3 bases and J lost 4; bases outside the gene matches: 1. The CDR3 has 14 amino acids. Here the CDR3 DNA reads TGTGCCAGCAGCTTTAGCGGGGCCACCGGGGAGCTGTTTTTT. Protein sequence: CASSFSGATGELFF.

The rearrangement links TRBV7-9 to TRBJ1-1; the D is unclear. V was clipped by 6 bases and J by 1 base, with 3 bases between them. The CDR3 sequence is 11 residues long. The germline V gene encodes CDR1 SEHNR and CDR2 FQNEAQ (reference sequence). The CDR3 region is CASRGNTEAFF. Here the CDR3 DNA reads TGTGCCAGCAGGGGGAACACTGAAGCTTTCTTT.

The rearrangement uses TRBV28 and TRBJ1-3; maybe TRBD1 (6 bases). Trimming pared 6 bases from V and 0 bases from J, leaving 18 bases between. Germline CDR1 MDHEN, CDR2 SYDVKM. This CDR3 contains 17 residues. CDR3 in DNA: TGTGCCAGCAGCCGGAGGGGGGGGATCGACTCTGGAAACACCATATATTTT. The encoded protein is CASSRRGGIDSGNTIYF.

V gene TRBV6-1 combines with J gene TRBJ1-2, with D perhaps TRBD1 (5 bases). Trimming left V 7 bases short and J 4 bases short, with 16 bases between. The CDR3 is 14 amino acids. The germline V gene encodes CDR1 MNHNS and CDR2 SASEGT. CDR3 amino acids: CASIPAGGVYGYTF. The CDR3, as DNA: TGTGCCAGCATCCCGGCAGGAGGGGTCTATGGCTACACCTTC.

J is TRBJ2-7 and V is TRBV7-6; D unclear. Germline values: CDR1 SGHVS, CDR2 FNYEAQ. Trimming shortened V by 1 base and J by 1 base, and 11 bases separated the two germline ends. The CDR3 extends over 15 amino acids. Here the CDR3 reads CASSLETAASYEQYF. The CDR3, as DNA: TGTGCCAGCAGCTTAGAGACGGCCGCATCCTACGAGCAGTACTTC.

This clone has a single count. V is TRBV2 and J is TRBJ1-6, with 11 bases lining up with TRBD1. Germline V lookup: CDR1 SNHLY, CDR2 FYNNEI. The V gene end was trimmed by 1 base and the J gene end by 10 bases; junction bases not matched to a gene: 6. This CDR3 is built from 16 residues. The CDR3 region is CASSEVDRGPGSPLHF. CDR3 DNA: TGTGCCAGCAGTGAAGTGGACAGGGGGCCAGGGTCACCCCTCCACTTT. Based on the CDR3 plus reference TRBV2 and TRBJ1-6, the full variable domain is EPEVTQTPSHQVTQMGQEVILRCVPISNHLYFYWYRQILGQKVEFLVSFYNNEISEKSEIFDDQFSVERPDGSNFTLKIRSTKLEDSAMYFCASSEVDRGPGSPLHFGNGTRLTVT.

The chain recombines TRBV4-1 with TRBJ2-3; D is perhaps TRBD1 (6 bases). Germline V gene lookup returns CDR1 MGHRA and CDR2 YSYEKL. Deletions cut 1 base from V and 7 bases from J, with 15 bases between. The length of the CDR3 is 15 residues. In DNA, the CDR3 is TGCGCCAGCAGCCAAGTCACAGGGAGCAGGAATACGCAGTATTTT. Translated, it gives CASSQVTGSRNTQYF.

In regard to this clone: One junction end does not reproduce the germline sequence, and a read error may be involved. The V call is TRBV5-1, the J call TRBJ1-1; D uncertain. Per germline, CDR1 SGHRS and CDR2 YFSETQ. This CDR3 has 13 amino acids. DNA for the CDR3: TGCGCCAGCAGCTTGGAGGCGAACACTGAAGCTCTCTTT. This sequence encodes CASSLEANTEALF. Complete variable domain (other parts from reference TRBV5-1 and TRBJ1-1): KAGVTQTPRYLIKTRGQQVTLSCSPISGHRSVSWYQQTPGQGLQFLFEYFSETQRNKGNFPGRFSGRQFSNSRSEMNVSTLELGDSALYLCASSLEANTEALFGQGTRLTVV.

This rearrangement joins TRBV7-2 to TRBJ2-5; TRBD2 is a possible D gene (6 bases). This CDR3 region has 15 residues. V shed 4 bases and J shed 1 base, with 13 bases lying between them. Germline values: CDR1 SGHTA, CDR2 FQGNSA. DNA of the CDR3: TGTGCCAGCAGCTCCCCACTAGCCATCCAAGAGACCCAGTACTTC. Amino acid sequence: CASSSPLAIQETQYF. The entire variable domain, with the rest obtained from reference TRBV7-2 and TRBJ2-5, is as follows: GAGVSQSPSNKVTEKGKDVELRCDPISGHTALYWYRQSLGQGLEFLIYFQGNSAPDKSGLPSDRFSAERTGGSVSTLTIQRTQQEDSAVYLCASSSPLAIQETQYFGPGTRLLVL.

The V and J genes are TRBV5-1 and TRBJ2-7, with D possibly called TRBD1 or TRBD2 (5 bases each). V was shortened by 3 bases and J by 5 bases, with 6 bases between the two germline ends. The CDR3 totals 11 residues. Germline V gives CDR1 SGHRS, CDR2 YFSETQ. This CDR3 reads CASSWGNEQYF. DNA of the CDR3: TGCGCCAGCAGCTGGGGGAACGAGCAGTACTTC.

CDR3 nucleotide sequence: TGCGCCAGCAGCCAACAGGGAGTGGATGAGCAGTTCTTC. It is translated as CASSQQGVDEQFF. This sequence joins TRBV4-3 and TRBJ2-1, with D perhaps being TRBD1 or TRBD2 (5 bases each). The CDR3 runs 13 residues. V was shortened by 2 bases and J by 8 bases, with 10 bases between the two germline ends. The germline V gene has CDR1 LGHNA and CDR2 YSLEER.

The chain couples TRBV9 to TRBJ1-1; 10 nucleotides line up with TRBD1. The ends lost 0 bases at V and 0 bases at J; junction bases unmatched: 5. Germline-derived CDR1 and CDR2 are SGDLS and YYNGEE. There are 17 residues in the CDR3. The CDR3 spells CASSVEGTGVMNTEAFF. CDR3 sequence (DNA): TGTGCCAGCAGCGTAGAAGGGACAGGGGTCATGAACACTGAAGCTTTCTTT.

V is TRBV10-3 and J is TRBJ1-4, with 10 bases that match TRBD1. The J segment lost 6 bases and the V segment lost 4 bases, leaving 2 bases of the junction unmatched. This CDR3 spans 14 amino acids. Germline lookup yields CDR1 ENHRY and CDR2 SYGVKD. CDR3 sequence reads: CAISAGTGDEKLFF. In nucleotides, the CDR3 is TGTGCCATCAGTGCCGGGACAGGGGATGAAAAACTGTTTTTT.

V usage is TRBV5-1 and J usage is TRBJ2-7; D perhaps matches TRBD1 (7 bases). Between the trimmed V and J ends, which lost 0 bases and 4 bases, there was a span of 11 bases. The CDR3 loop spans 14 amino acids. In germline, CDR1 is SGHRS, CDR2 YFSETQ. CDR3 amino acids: CASSLAGGGYEQYF. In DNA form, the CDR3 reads TGCGCCAGCAGCTTGGCAGGGGGAGGATACGAGCAGTACTTC. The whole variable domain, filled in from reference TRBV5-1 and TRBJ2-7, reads KAGVTQTPRYLIKTRGQQVTLSCSPISGHRSVSWYQQTPGQGLQFLFEYFSETQRNKGNFPGRFSGRQFSNSRSEMNVSTLELGDSALYLCASSLAGGGYEQYFGPGTRLTVT.